This TCR beta chain was obtained from a study of cytomegalovirus exposure and HLA in healthy donors. The CDR3 is 14 amino acids. CDR1 and CDR2 from the germline V gene are ENHRY and SYGVKD. The J segment lost 2 bases and the V segment lost 11 bases, leaving 8 bases of the junction unmatched. With 60 Vbeta and 13 Jbeta primers, the PCR was carried out. Here immunoSEQ multiplex PCR was the method, and the copy in TCRdb shows in-frame clones only, minus some. The sample holds some 85,000 clones, approximately 77% seen once. The sample taken for sequencing was PBMCs. This chain joins TRBV10-3 and TRBJ2-2, with 7 nucleotides matching TRBD1. This clonotype was obtained from a young man in good health and CMV-seronegative. The CDR3 protein is CASQTGKNTGELFF. Written as DNA, the CDR3 is TGTGCCTCACAGACAGGGAAAAACACCGGGGAGCTGTTTTTT.